This passage covers 22 T cell receptor beta chains from one sample sequenced in a study of molecular identifiers for immune sequencing clone quantification listed by TCRdb under 2018. Library preparation was by PCR. TCRdb lists the instrument as Illumina HiSeq 4000. TCRdb reworked the public reads: Q25 trimming with fastp, MiXCR clone assembly, productive beta chains retained. Each CDR3 protein appears once, grouped with its most common genes and DNA. The sample contains approximately 500,000 distinct CDR3 sequences, around a fifth of them found a single time. The top ten constitute around 0.84% of the sample. The source material was naive CD8+ T cells from blood, with Jurkat cell RNA spiked in. Reading the label with the study, this specimen's cell subset or site is: FACS-sorted CD8+CD4-CCR7+CD45RA+ naive T cells. Every receptor here comes from a human donor in good health. Some libraries in this study had Jurkat cell RNA spiked in.

In this sample, this clonotype turned up many times. The V and J genes are TRBV2 and TRBJ2-7; the match to TRBD1 covers 8 bases. The germline V gene encodes CDR1 SNHLY and CDR2 FYNNEI. This CDR3 is 13 amino acids long. V shed 7 bases and J 7 bases; nucleotides not matched to a gene: 9. For the CDR3, the DNA is TGTGCCAGCATGGGCCAGGGGGCTGGAGAGCAGTACTTC. This codes for CASMGQGAGEQYF.

The gene calls are TRBV4-3 and TRBJ1-6; D may be TRBD1 (6 bases). This CDR3 is built from 17 residues. Germline-derived CDR1 and CDR2 are LGHNA and YSLEER. Trimming left V 0 bases short and J 8 bases short, with 17 bases between. The CDR3: CASSQDLSVGTYSPLHF. CDR3 DNA sequence: TGCGCCAGCAGCCAAGATCTGTCAGTAGGGACATATTCACCCCTCCACTTT.

Details on this clonotype: This may come from a read error, since a much larger clone is one base off. The conserved closing phenylalanine or tryptophan is absent in this CDR3, likely reflecting a read error. The chain carries TRBV6-5 and TRBJ2-1, with 11 bases fitting TRBD2. V gave up 5 bases and J gave up 8 bases; unmatched junction bases: 8. This CDR3 has 15 amino acids. Germline V gives CDR1 MNHEY, CDR2 SVGAGI. The CDR3 sequence is CASSPTSGNNDEQFS. Written as DNA, the CDR3 is TGTGCCAGCAGTCCGACTAGCGGGAATAACGATGAGCAGTTCTCC.

The genes are TRBV7-9 and TRBJ1-3; no firm D call. Trimming removed 6 bases at V and 0 bases at J, with 15 bases between. The CDR3 extends over 16 amino acids. CDR1 SEHNR and CDR2 FQNEAQ come from the germline V gene (reference sequence). The CDR3 sequence is CASSHSLSDSGNTIYF. The CDR3 nucleotides read TGTGCCAGCAGTCACAGCCTTTCCGACTCTGGAAACACCATATATTTT.

This clonotype was found a few times. The genes are TRBV7-6 and TRBJ2-5; D is unclear. The CDR3 covers 16 residues. V lost 2 bases and J 0 bases, leaving 13 bases between the germline ends. The germline gives CDR1 SGHVS, CDR2 FNYEAQ. The CDR3 DNA reads TGTGCCAGCAGCTTATTAGTGGGCGAATACCAAGAGACCCAGTACTTC. This codes for CASSLLVGEYQETQYF.

This clonotype has a count of ten or more. The V call is TRBV14, the J call TRBJ1-1; D unresolved. This CDR3 is built from 14 residues. Germline V gene lookup returns CDR1 SGHDN and CDR2 FVKESK. V was shortened by 2 bases and J by 1 base, with 8 bases between the two germline ends. The CDR3 loop reads CASSQLMSNTEAFF. The CDR3 bases are TGTGCCAGCAGCCAATTAATGTCGAACACTGAAGCTTTCTTT.

At least ten counts were recorded for this clonotype. This chain uses TRBV12-5 with TRBJ1-4; 10 bases agree with TRBD1. V lost 6 bases and J lost 6; bases outside the gene matches: 7. CDR3 length: 15 residues. The V gene's germline CDR1 is LGHNT and CDR2 FRNRAP. As DNA, the CDR3 is TGTGCTAGTGGCCTCCTTGGGACAGGGGATGAAAAACTGTTTTTT. This codes for CASGLLGTGDEKLFF.

This clonotype was seen ten or more times. The rearrangement joins TRBV2 to TRBJ1-5; D is perhaps TRBD1 (5 bases). The V end was cut by 1 base, the J end by 5 bases, with 15 bases between. Germline CDR1 SNHLY, CDR2 FYNNEI. The CDR3 sequence is 16 residues long. The CDR3 DNA reads TGTGCCAGCAGTGAAGGGGCAGGGTTCTCACATCAGCCCCAGCATTTT. Protein product: CASSEGAGFSHQPQHF.

This clonotype turned up a few times. In DNA, the CDR3 is TGCGCCAGCAGCCAAGATTTGAGTGGGTTCTACGAGCAGTACTTC. The encoded protein is CASSQDLSGFYEQYF. The J gene is TRBJ2-7, the V gene TRBV4-3, with D uncertain. This CDR3 is built from 15 residues. Germline CDR1 and CDR2: LGHNA and YSLEER. The V end lost 0 bases, the J end lost 3 bases, and 12 bases lay between the germline ends.

This clonotype was seen many times. This rearrangement joins TRBV29-1 to TRBJ2-7; D might be TRBD1 or TRBD2, each matching 6 bases. Deletions cut 0 bases from V and 6 bases from J, with 12 bases between. The CDR3 is 13 amino acids. CDR1 SQVTM and CDR2 ANQGSEA come from the germline V gene. CDR3 bases: TGCAGCGTTGAAGATTCACAGGGAGGCGAGCAGTACTTC. This translates into CSVEDSQGGEQYF.

This clonotype was counted many times. The chain links TRBV2 to TRBJ2-2, with D perhaps matching TRBD2 (5 bases). The V gene lost 6 bases and the J gene lost 11 bases, with 16 bases spanning the gap. CDR1 is SNHLY and CDR2 is FYNNEI in the germline V gene. CDR3 length equals 13 residues. The DNA of the CDR3 is TGTGCCAGCAGCGGCGGAGGCCTTCACGAGCTGTTTTTT. Translated, it gives CASSGGGLHELFF.

V gene TRBV19 combines with J gene TRBJ2-7; 8 nucleotides match TRBD1. CDR3 length: 15 amino acids. The V gene's germline CDR1 is LNHDA and CDR2 SQIVND (reference sequence). J gave up 4 bases and V 6 bases, and 11 bases lay outside the gene matches. CDR3 sequence: CASSPRAGGRYEQYF. CDR3 nucleotides: TGTGCCAGTAGCCCCCGGGCAGGGGGCAGGTACGAGCAGTACTTC.

This clonotype was counted between two and nine times. V gene TRBV4-1 combines with J gene TRBJ2-7, with D uncertain. The germline CDR1 and CDR2 sequences are MGHRA and YSYEKL. There are 12 residues in the CDR3. V was trimmed by 0 bases and J by 6 bases, leaving 6 bases between them. The CDR3: CASSQDSREQYF. In nucleotides, the CDR3 is TGCGCCAGCAGCCAAGATTCGCGCGAGCAGTACTTC.

This clonotype was observed many times. The chain is built from TRBV3-1 and TRBJ2-7; TRBD2 might be the D (5 bases). V dropped 4 bases and J dropped 3 bases, with 16 bases sitting between them. Germline V gives CDR1 LGHDT, CDR2 YNNKEL (reference sequence). The CDR3 runs 15 residues. The CDR3, as DNA: TGTGCCAGCAGCCCCCCGGGCAGGAGGAACTACGAGCAGTACTTC. Its protein product is CASSPPGRRNYEQYF.

This clonotype occurred many times. The chain recombines TRBV4-3 with TRBJ2-3, with 7 bases lining up with TRBD1. Germline V gene sequence: CDR1 LGHNA, CDR2 YSLEER. The CDR3 extends over 16 amino acids. V shed 1 base and J 6 bases; nucleotides not matched to a gene: 10. This CDR3 reads CASSQADRDYRDTQYF. CDR3 nucleotides: TGCGCCAGCAGCCAAGCCGACAGGGATTATCGGGATACGCAGTATTTT.

This clonotype occurred a few times. The chain is built from TRBV19 and TRBJ2-6; no definite D call. Deletions cut 4 bases from V and 4 bases from J, with 8 bases between. Germline-derived CDR1 and CDR2 are LNHDA and SQIVND (reference sequence). The CDR3 sequence is 14 residues long. The DNA of the CDR3 is TGTGCCAGTAGTAATAATGGAGGGGCCAACGTCCTGACTTTC. Its protein is CASSNNGGANVLTF.

In its sample, this clonotype was seen many times. CDR3 region: CASSISSRGSDTQYF. CDR3 bases: TGTGCCAGTAGTATATCGAGCAGGGGCTCGGATACGCAGTATTTT. The gene calls are TRBV19 and TRBJ2-3, with D possibly TRBD1 on 6 matching bases. Germline loops: CDR1 LNHDA, CDR2 SQIVND (reference sequence). Trimming took off 2 bases at V and 6 bases at J, with 15 bases between the two ends. This CDR3 is 15 amino acids long.

The rearrangement links TRBV4-3 to TRBJ1-1, with D possibly being TRBD1 (6 bases). Trimming stripped 0 bases from V and 6 bases from J, with 17 bases between. The CDR3 extends over 16 amino acids. The germline CDR1 and CDR2 sequences are LGHNA and YSLEER. The CDR3 DNA reads as TGCGCCAGCAGCCAAGATTGGGGGGGCGAATCGGCTGAAGCTTTCTTT. Its protein product is CASSQDWGGESAEAFF.

This clonotype was seen at least ten times. J is TRBJ2-7 and V is TRBV6-1; D perhaps matches TRBD1 (6 bases). Germline CDR1 is MNHNS and CDR2 is SASEGT. V was trimmed by 0 bases and J by 7 bases, leaving 16 bases between them. The CDR3 length is 15 residues. The CDR3 DNA follows: TGTGCCAGCAGTGAAGCGCCCCTGGCCACAGGGGAGCAGTACTTC. It is translated as CASSEAPLATGEQYF.

This clonotype appeared a few times. The chain joins TRBV5-4 to TRBJ2-1; 9 bases fit TRBD1. The CDR3 extends over 15 amino acids. V dropped 4 bases and J dropped 8; count of bases not matched to a gene: 10. Germline lookup yields CDR1 SGHNT and CDR2 YYREEE (reference sequence). CDR3 nucleotide sequence: TGTGCCAGCAGCCCGGCCGGGACAGGGTACGATGAGCAGTTCTTC. Translated, it gives CASSPAGTGYDEQFF.

The table lists this clonotype with a few counts. The chain recombines TRBV10-3 with TRBJ2-7; D is tentatively TRBD1 or TRBD2 (5 bases each). The germline V gene has CDR1 ENHRY and CDR2 SYGVKD. The CDR3 totals 12 residues. V was shortened by 6 bases and J by 2 bases, with 8 bases between the two germline ends. The CDR3 DNA follows: TGTGCCATCAGGGGGGACGCCTACGAGCAGTACTTC. Its protein product is CAIRGDAYEQYF.

This clonotype has at least ten counts. CDR3 nucleotides: TGTGCCAGCAGCCAAGAACAGTCACCCCTCCACTTT. Translated, it gives CASSQEQSPLHF. This chain connects TRBV14 to TRBJ1-6; D is undetermined. Germline V lookup: CDR1 SGHDN, CDR2 FVKESK. V dropped 0 bases and J dropped 10 bases, with 4 bases sitting between them. This CDR3 spans 12 amino acids.